These 16 T cell receptor beta chains were sequenced from one sample in a study of beta chain features in type 1 diabetes. What was sequenced were expressed TCRB transcripts, since all of the isolated RNA had been reverse transcribed. The repertoire was sequenced with immunoSEQ multiplex PCR; TCRdb's copy has only in-frame clones and lacks some. The table shows about 290,000 clones, with about 7.8% occurring only once. The sequenced sample consisted of central memory CD4+ T cells from blood. The origin of the receptors is a woman aged 18 to 35 in good health.

The chain couples TRBV14 to TRBJ1-2; the D is unclear. CDR3 size: 15 residues. CDR1 and CDR2 from the germline V gene are SGHDN and FVKESK. Trimming took 0 bases from V and 8 from J, leaving 16 bases between them. CDR3 DNA sequence: TGTGCCAGCAGCCAAGACGGCGGTAGGGTCAACGGCTACACCTTC. Residues: CASSQDGGRVNGYTF.

This clone was seen ten or more times. The sample carries other DNA sequences with the same CDR3. The rearrangement joins TRBV29-1 to TRBJ2-1; D unclear. Germline V gene lookup returns CDR1 SQVTM and CDR2 ANQGSEA. Trimming removed 7 bases from V and 5 bases from J, with 9 bases in between. The length of the CDR3 is 11 residues. This CDR3 is CSASRDNEQFF. The CDR3 nucleotides read TGCAGCGCCTCTAGGGACAATGAGCAGTTCTTC.

This clone was detected only a few times. This chain uses TRBV7-2 with TRBJ2-7, with 10 bases lining up with TRBD2. The CDR3 covers 14 residues. Germline assignment: CDR1 SGHTA and CDR2 FQGNSA. J lost 0 bases, V lost 6 bases, and 2 bases had no gene match. The CDR3 bases are TGTGCCAGCAGAAGGACTAGCGGCTCCTACGAGCAGTACTTC. It translates to CASRRTSGSYEQYF.

V gene TRBV9 combines with J gene TRBJ2-4; D not certain. V was trimmed by 4 bases and J by 8 bases, leaving 16 bases between them. The CDR3 runs to 14 residues. Germline V lookup: CDR1 SGDLS, CDR2 YYNGEE. The CDR3 nucleotides read TGTGCCAGCAGCACTCAACCATCCAACGACATTCAGTACTTC. Translation: CASSTQPSNDIQYF.

This clone was observed a few times. The chain recombines TRBV7-2 with TRBJ2-3; possible D gene TRBD1, 5 bases. There are 15 residues in the CDR3. The germline V and J ends were trimmed by 1 base and 2 bases, with 10 bases remaining between them. Looked up from germline, CDR1 is SGHTA and CDR2 is FQGNSA. CDR3 sequence: CASSLEGFTTDTQYF. The CDR3 coding sequence is TGTGCCAGCAGCTTAGAGGGGTTTACCACAGATACGCAGTATTTT.

This clone occurred a few times. The gene calls are TRBV18 and TRBJ2-7; D is ambiguous. CDR3 length: 14 residues. CDR1 is KGHSH and CDR2 is LQKENI in the germline V gene. With 3 bases removed from V and 6 bases from J, the gap between germline ends came to 15 bases. The CDR3 nucleotides read TGTGCCAGCTCACCCTCTTCCAGGCAGACCGAGCAGTACTTC. Residues: CASSPSSRQTEQYF.

On this clone itself: Distinct nucleotide sequences in the sample also encode this CDR3. The chain couples TRBV20-1 to TRBJ2-3; TRBD1 agrees at 8 bases. Germline V lookup: CDR1 DFQATT, CDR2 SNEGSKA (reference sequence). Trimming took 8 bases from V and 4 from J; bases not matched to a gene: 2. This CDR3 contains 11 residues. The CDR3 nucleotides read TGCAGTTCAGGGGGCGCAGATACGCAGTATTTT. It translates to CSSGGADTQYF.

The chain uses TRBV7-2 and TRBJ2-1; the D is unclear. V gave up 3 bases and J gave up 8 bases, with 5 bases separating them. This CDR3 region has 11 residues. Germline V gene lookup returns CDR1 SGHTA and CDR2 FQGNSA. The CDR3 loop is CASSFHDEQFF. The CDR3 DNA reads TGTGCCAGCAGCTTCCACGATGAGCAGTTCTTC.

The chain combines TRBV25-1 with TRBJ1-4; D is unresolved. Germline lookup yields CDR1 MGHDK and CDR2 SYGVNS. The CDR3 totals 17 residues. V was pared by 1 base and J by 0 bases, with 12 bases between. Here the CDR3 DNA reads TGTGCCAGCAGTGAATCGGGTGGATATGCAACTAATGAAAAACTGTTTTTT. It specifies CASSESGGYATNEKLFF.

This clone showed up just a few times. This chain joins TRBV7-2 and TRBJ2-1, with 14 bases aligning to TRBD2. V gave up 1 base and J gave up 8 bases; unmatched junction bases: 13. Germline values: CDR1 SGHTA, CDR2 FQGNSA. This CDR3 has 19 residues. Here the CDR3 reads CASSLVGTSGGIGGDEQFF. The DNA of the CDR3 is TGTGCCAGCAGCTTAGTGGGGACTAGCGGGGGTATAGGTGGCGATGAGCAGTTCTTC.

This clone was seen a few times. The CDR3 sequence is CASSIGGLGAKNIQYF. CDR3 bases: TGTGCCAGCAGTATCGGGGGGCTAGGGGCCAAAAACATTCAGTACTTC. The chain links TRBV28 to TRBJ2-4; D perhaps matches TRBD2 (7 bases). Germline CDR1 reads MDHEN; CDR2 reads SYDVKM. The CDR3 loop spans 16 amino acids. V shed 5 bases and J shed 1 base, with 15 bases lying between them.

This clone was counted a few times. The rearrangement uses TRBV28 and TRBJ2-7; D not certain. The germline V gene has CDR1 MDHEN and CDR2 SYDVKM. Trimming stripped 5 bases from V and 4 bases from J, with 12 bases between. The CDR3 loop spans 13 amino acids. CDR3 sequence reads: CASSRWNRYEQYV. In DNA form, the CDR3 reads TGTGCCAGCAGTCGTTGGAATCGGTACGAGCAGTACGTC.

The V call is TRBV6-1, the J call TRBJ1-5; tentative D call: TRBD1 (5 bases). The V end lost 2 bases, the J end lost 4 bases, and 18 bases lay between the germline ends. From germline, CDR1 is MNHNS and CDR2 SASEGT. The CDR3 loop spans 17 amino acids. The CDR3 spells CASSESAGRAFNQPQHF. The CDR3 DNA follows: TGTGCCAGCAGTGAATCGGCAGGGAGGGCTTTTAATCAGCCCCAGCATTTT.

This clone was recorded many times. The rearrangement links TRBV5-4 to TRBJ2-7; the D is unclear. Germline CDR1 is SGHNT and CDR2 is YYREEE (reference sequence). V was cut by 3 bases and J by 0 bases, with 16 bases left in between. The CDR3 extends over 16 amino acids. The CDR3 DNA follows: TGTGCCAGCAGCTCTGGGCCCGCCGGCTTCTCCTACGAGCAGTACTTC. Protein: CASSSGPAGFSYEQYF.

In its sample, this clone was seen many times. The chain couples TRBV21-1 to TRBJ2-5; the table gives TRBD1 as D, unverified against the DNA. TRBV21-1 is annotated as a pseudogene. CDR3 length: 14 amino acids. CDR3 in amino acids: CASSKAGQGETQYF. The CDR3 coding sequence is TGTGCCAGCAGCAAAGCGGGACAGGGAGAGACCCAGTACTTC.

This clone was found many times. This specimen includes other DNA sequences encoding the same CDR3. The chain employs TRBV7-9 and TRBJ1-4, with no clear D. This CDR3 is built from 15 residues. CDR1 and CDR2 from the germline V gene are SEHNR and FQNEAQ (reference sequence). The germline V and J ends were trimmed by 1 base and 7 bases, with 13 bases remaining between them. For the CDR3, the DNA is TGTGCCAGCAGCTTAGAAGCGGGGAGAGGTGAAAAACTGTTTTTT. It is translated as CASSLEAGRGEKLFF.